A single sample gave rise to the 22 T cell receptor beta chains below, sequenced in a study of shared clonotypes between healthy human individuals. Data came from immunoSEQ multiplex PCR; TCRdb stores just in-frame clones and leaves some out. The sample lists about 690,000 clones, less than 95% seen once, with around a third in the top ten. The sequenced sample was memory CD8+ T cells from PBMCs. Subset of the sample: CD45RO+ cells pooled with CCR7-negative TemRA cells. The source is a young man in good health. Some clones in this sample may be carry-over from other donors' samples.

Note on this clone: The identical CDR3 is also encoded by other nucleotide sequences in the sample. The chain is built from TRBV6-5 and TRBJ2-7; no clear D gene. Deletions cut 5 bases from V and 1 base from J, with 9 bases between. The CDR3 runs 13 residues. Germline-derived CDR1 and CDR2 are MNHEY and SVGAGI. The CDR3 here is CASSPTGSYEQYF. As DNA, the CDR3 is TGTGCCAGCAGTCCTACTGGGTCCTACGAGCAGTACTTC.

The V gene is TRBV25-1, the J gene TRBJ1-4, with 9 nucleotides matching TRBD1. The V gene end was trimmed by 2 bases and the J gene end by 8 bases; junction bases not matched to a gene: 3. The V gene's germline CDR1 is MGHDK and CDR2 SYGVNS. This CDR3 comprises 14 residues. The CDR3 is CASSEGQGREKLFF. The CDR3 DNA sequence: TGTGCCAGCAGTGAAGGACAGGGGAGGGAAAAACTGTTTTTT. Together with reference TRBV25-1 and TRBJ1-4, the CDR3 gives the full variable domain: EADIYQTPRYLVIGTGKKITLECSQTMGHDKMYWYQQDPGMELHLIHYSYGVNSTEKGDLSSESTVSRIRTEHFPLTLESARPSHTSQYLCASSEGQGREKLFFGSGTQLSVL.

In regard to this clone: This sample includes further DNA sequences coding for the same CDR3. The chain recombines TRBV4-1 with TRBJ2-7; 10 bases align to TRBD2. This CDR3 is built from 14 residues. Germline values: CDR1 MGHRA, CDR2 YSYEKL. Trimming removed 3 bases from V and 4 bases from J; junction bases left unmatched: 3. The CDR3 protein is CASSQALAGYEQYF. In nucleotides, the CDR3 is TGCGCCAGCAGCCAGGCACTAGCGGGGTACGAGCAGTACTTC.

This chain links TRBV11-3 with TRBJ1-6; the D is unclear. Trimming removed 4 bases from V and 3 bases from J, with 4 bases in between. Per the germline V gene, CDR1 is SGHNT and CDR2 is YENEEA. CDR3 length: 13 residues. The CDR3 here is CASSSVYNSPLHF. The DNA for the CDR3 is TGTGCCAGCAGCTCCGTCTATAATTCACCCCTCCACTTT.

This sequence joins TRBV4-3 and TRBJ2-5; 10 bases are shared with TRBD2. V lost 4 bases, J lost 5 bases, and 10 bases stayed unmatched. CDR3 length: 16 amino acids. Germline CDR1 and CDR2: LGHNA and YSLEER. The CDR3 is CASSPDPSGSVETQYF. CDR3 DNA sequence: TGCGCCAGCAGCCCAGATCCTAGCGGGAGTGTCGAGACCCAGTACTTC.

The chain joins TRBV11-2 to TRBJ2-1, with 9 bases lining up with TRBD2. Germline V lookup: CDR1 SGHAT, CDR2 FQNNGV. The V and J ends lost 3 bases and 5 bases, in that order; junction bases with no gene match: 11. The CDR3 is made up of 17 amino acids. The CDR3 DNA sequence: TGTGCCAGCAGCTTGGAATTGGCGGGAGGGGCCCACAATGAGCAGTTCTTC. Protein product: CASSLELAGGAHNEQFF.

This clone occurred once. This rearrangement joins TRBV4-1 to TRBJ1-2, with D possibly being TRBD1 (5 bases). Per germline, CDR1 MGHRA and CDR2 YSYEKL. The CDR3 has 15 amino acids. Trimming took off 2 bases at V and 0 bases at J, with 10 bases between the two ends. In DNA, the CDR3 is TGCGCCAGCAGCCAACGGGGCCGAACTAACTATGGCTACACCTTC. Its protein product is CASSQRGRTNYGYTF.

The chain joins TRBV19 to TRBJ2-5, with D perhaps matching TRBD1 or TRBD2 (5 bases each). The germline gives CDR1 LNHDA, CDR2 SQIVND (reference sequence). This CDR3 has 14 amino acids. V was shortened by 3 bases and J by 5 bases, with 13 bases between the two germline ends. The chain's CDR3 is CASSMGWGRETQYF. DNA for the CDR3: TGTGCCAGTAGTATGGGGTGGGGACGGGAGACCCAGTACTTC.

J is TRBJ1-1 and V is TRBV5-1; TRBD1 is a possible D gene (5 bases). Germline V gives CDR1 SGHRS, CDR2 YFSETQ. Trimming left V 7 bases short and J 5 bases short, with 12 bases between. This CDR3 is 12 amino acids long. The CDR3: CASGGSGTEAFF. CDR3 DNA: TGCGCCAGCGGGGGGTCGGGGACTGAAGCTTTCTTT.

This clone came up many times. The chain couples TRBV27 to TRBJ2-3, with a weak D call TRBD1 (6 bases). Deletions cut 4 bases from V and 2 bases from J, with 13 bases between. The CDR3 has 15 amino acids. CDR1 MNHEY and CDR2 SMNVEV come from the germline V gene (reference sequence). This CDR3 reads CASSSFPGVTDTQYF. The DNA for the CDR3 is TGTGCCAGCAGTTCATTCCCAGGGGTCACAGATACGCAGTATTTT.

J is TRBJ2-2 and V is TRBV6-1; D is ambiguous. The germline V gene has CDR1 MNHNS and CDR2 SASEGT. The CDR3 totals 15 residues. Trimming stripped 2 bases from V and 6 bases from J, with 13 bases between. The CDR3 DNA reads TGTGCCAGCAGTGAACTAGTGGGGTTGTCCGGGGAGCTGTTTTTT. Its protein is CASSELVGLSGELFF.

This chain connects TRBV2 to TRBJ2-7; the D gene could be TRBD1 or TRBD2 (7 bases each). Germline CDR1 is SNHLY and CDR2 is FYNNEI. CDR3 length: 15 residues. Trimming removed 7 bases from V and 2 bases from J, with 18 bases in between. CDR3 in amino acids: CASTGMQGGAYEQYF. For the CDR3, the DNA is TGTGCCAGCACCGGGATGCAGGGGGGGGCCTACGAGCAGTACTTC.

V gene TRBV28 combines with J gene TRBJ2-3; TRBD1 or TRBD2 may be the D gene (5 bases each). From germline, CDR1 is MDHEN and CDR2 SYDVKM. This CDR3 is built from 12 residues. Between the trimmed V and J ends, which lost 5 bases and 6 bases, there was a span of 9 bases. CDR3 DNA: TGTGCCAGCAGTCGCTGGGGGGATACGCAGTATTTT. This gives the protein CASSRWGDTQYF.

This clone has a handful of counts. This chain links TRBV7-9 with TRBJ2-5; TRBD1 aligns across 7 bases. The V gene end was trimmed by 5 bases and the J gene end by 2 bases; junction bases not matched to a gene: 8. The CDR3 length is 15 residues. Germline CDR1 and CDR2: SEHNR and FQNEAQ (reference sequence). CDR3: CASSHRQGRQETQYF. CDR3 DNA sequence: TGTGCCAGCAGCCATCGACAGGGAAGGCAAGAGACCCAGTACTTC.

This clone was recorded only once. The rearrangement joins TRBV10-3 to TRBJ2-1; 7 bases match TRBD1. V dropped 6 bases and J dropped 8; count of bases not matched to a gene: 19. The CDR3 has 17 amino acids. Germline values: CDR1 ENHRY, CDR2 SYGVKD. The CDR3 nucleotides are TGTGCCATCAGCCTTAAGCAGGGGGATACAATGTTCGATGAGCAGTTCTTC. It translates to CAISLKQGDTMFDEQFF.

For the CDR3, the DNA is TGTGCCAGCAGTTTATTTTCGGGGACCTACAATGAGCAGTTCTTC. It encodes CASSLFSGTYNEQFF. The rearrangement uses TRBV28 and TRBJ2-1; weak D call: TRBD2 (5 bases). Trimming cost V 1 base and J 2 bases, with 9 bases left between them. This CDR3 contains 15 residues. The germline V gene encodes CDR1 MDHEN and CDR2 SYDVKM.

CDR3 coding DNA: TGTGCCAGCAGCTCCGGGACAGGGTTTTACGAGCAGTACTTC. Residues: CASSSGTGFYEQYF. The chain links TRBV5-6 to TRBJ2-7; 9 bases align to TRBD1. The CDR3 sequence is 14 residues long. Germline trimming cut 3 bases from V and 4 bases from J; bases unmatched to any gene: 5. From germline, CDR1 is SGHDT and CDR2 YYEEEE.

The chain links TRBV6-5 to TRBJ1-4, with a weak D call TRBD1 (5 bases). CDR1 and CDR2 from the germline V gene are MNHEY and SVGAGI. V gave up 5 bases and J gave up 7 bases, with 14 bases separating them. The CDR3 spans 14 residues. CDR3 coding DNA: TGTGCCAGCAGTGAATGGGGGTCTGGTGAAAAACTGTTTTTT. As protein: CASSEWGSGEKLFF.

The CDR3 DNA follows: TGTGCCAGCAGCCCCCACGTAAAGGGGGGGAACAATGAGCAGTTCTTC. This sequence encodes CASSPHVKGGNNEQFF. This chain uses TRBV9 with TRBJ2-1; a possible D gene is TRBD2 (7 bases). Germline V CDR1 and CDR2: SGDLS, YYNGEE. There are 16 residues in the CDR3. Trimming took off 4 bases at V and 5 bases at J, with 19 bases between the two ends.

CDR3 sequence: CASRLTGAGETQYF. In DNA, the CDR3 is TGTGCCAGCAGACTGACAGGGGCTGGGGAGACCCAGTACTTC. V and J are TRBV28 and TRBJ2-5; TRBD1 matches 8 bases. V shed 6 bases, J shed 5 bases, and the junction held 8 bases outside the gene matches. Germline CDR1 MDHEN, CDR2 SYDVKM. CDR3 length equals 14 residues. Supplemented by reference TRBV28 and TRBJ2-5, the full variable domain reads DVKVTQSSRYLVKRTGEKVFLECVQDMDHENMFWYRQDPGLGLRLIYFSYDVKMKEKGDIPEGYSVSREKKERFSLILESASTNQTSMYLCASRLTGAGETQYFGPGTRLLVL.

V usage is TRBV29-1 and J usage is TRBJ1-1, with TRBD1 matching over 7 bases. Germline assignment: CDR1 SQVTM and CDR2 ANQGSEA. The V and J ends lost 0 bases and 5 bases, in that order; junction bases with no gene match: 6. The CDR3 length is 14 residues. The CDR3 protein is CSVEDGAGGTEAFF. The CDR3 nucleotides are TGCAGCGTTGAAGATGGGGCAGGGGGGACTGAAGCTTTCTTT.

In this sample, this clone turned up a few times. The CDR3 here is CASSLGPFDTGELFF. CDR3 bases: TGTGCCAGCAGCTTAGGTCCATTTGACACCGGGGAGCTGTTTTTT. The genes are TRBV7-2 and TRBJ2-2; the D is unclear. Germline-derived CDR1 and CDR2 are SGHTA and FQGNSA. V was trimmed by 1 base and J by 3 bases, leaving 9 bases between them. CDR3 length: 15 residues. Together with reference TRBV7-2 and TRBJ2-2, the CDR3 gives the full variable domain: GAGVSQSPSNKVTEKGKDVELRCDPISGHTALYWYRQSLGQGLEFLIYFQGNSAPDKSGLPSDRFSAERTGGSVSTLTIQRTQQEDSAVYLCASSLGPFDTGELFFGEGSRLTVL.